The 3 T cell receptor beta chains reported below all come from one sample, sequenced in a study of glioma-infiltrating T cells. Amplification of TCR alpha and beta CDR3 regions from RNA used iRepertoire nested multiplex PCR. In TCRdb, the multiplex PCR reads were re-called with MiXCR into one record per CDR3 protein. Among around 390,000 distinct CDR3 sequences listed, around 45% were seen once. The specimen sequenced was glioma tissue, nonneoplastic brain tissue, or PBMCs (not recorded which). The receptors derive from a human donor with low-grade glioma or glioblastoma, undergoing nonglioma brain surgery, or in good health (not recorded which).

The chain links TRBV5-1 to TRBJ2-3, with 16 bases identical to TRBD2. The CDR3 contains 18 residues. J lost 8 bases, V lost 3 bases, and 12 bases had no gene match. Per the germline V gene, CDR1 is SGHRS and CDR2 is YFSETQ. DNA of the CDR3: TGCGCCAGCAGCTCCGGGACTAGCGGGAGGGCCTTCGGAGGTACGCAGTATTTT. Amino acids: CASSSGTSGRAFGGTQYF.

This clonotype was seen repeatedly, ten times or more. V and J are TRBV6-1 and TRBJ2-7; 10 positions agree with TRBD2. V lost 4 bases, J lost 3 bases, and 6 bases stayed unmatched. The CDR3 runs 15 residues. Germline CDR1 is MNHNS and CDR2 is SASEGT. The CDR3 loop reads CASSVILAGIYEQYF. In DNA, the CDR3 is TGTGCCAGCAGTGTTATACTAGCGGGGATCTACGAGCAGTACTTC.

The chain uses TRBV4-1 and TRBJ2-7; 9 bases map to TRBD1. CDR1 and CDR2 (germline): MGHRA, YSYEKL. The CDR3 covers 14 residues. V was clipped by 3 bases and J by 3 bases; unmatched bases: 3. The CDR3 DNA is TGCGCCAGCAGCCACGGACAGGGGAGCTACGAGCAGTACTTC. It translates to CASSHGQGSYEQYF.